The 24 T cell receptor beta chains given below trace back to one sample, sequenced in a study of blood T cell repertoires in COVID-19. The method was immunoSEQ multiplex PCR; TCRdb's version includes in-frame clones alone and lacks a portion of them. Here the sample spans roughly 430,000 clones, 70% to 90% being singletons. The sequencing sample was made of PBMCs or T cells enriched from blood (not recorded which). The receptor set was obtained from a woman in her thirties or forties with acute COVID-19.

The chain links TRBV24-1 to TRBJ1-5; no clear D. This CDR3 contains 13 residues. Deletions cut 3 bases from V and 7 bases from J, with 9 bases between. Germline CDR1 and CDR2: KGHDR and SFDVKD. The CDR3 DNA sequence: TGTGCCACCAGTGATCATAGTTCGCAGCCCCAGCATTTT. This translates into CATSDHSSQPQHF.

The gene calls are TRBV18 and TRBJ1-6; 8 bases are shared with TRBD1. The CDR3 is made up of 16 amino acids. Trimming at V came to 2 bases and at J to 5 bases, leaving 5 bases not matched to a gene. CDR1 KGHSH and CDR2 LQKENI come from the germline V gene. CDR3 residues: CASSPFPQGDNSPLHF. CDR3 DNA: TGTGCCAGCTCACCATTCCCACAGGGGGATAATTCACCCCTCCACTTT.

The J gene is TRBJ1-1, the V gene TRBV18, with 7 bases that match TRBD1. Germline trimming cut 3 bases from V and 4 bases from J; bases unmatched to any gene: 14. The CDR3 extends over 17 amino acids. The germline gives CDR1 KGHSH, CDR2 LQKENI. The CDR3 nucleotides are TGTGCCAGCTCACCGGAGAGGGGGCTATCGGGAAGCACTGAAGCTTTCTTT. Its translation is CASSPERGLSGSTEAFF.

The chain is built from TRBV6-6 and TRBJ2-3, with 12 bases identical to TRBD2. The CDR3 is made up of 17 amino acids. CDR1 MNHNY and CDR2 SVGAGI come from the germline V gene (reference sequence). V dropped 5 bases and J dropped 0; count of bases not matched to a gene: 6. CDR3 DNA sequence: TGTGCCAGCAGTCCTCTAGCGGGGGGGGATAGCACAGATACGCAGTATTTT. Translating it yields CASSPLAGGDSTDTQYF.

The chain links TRBV28 to TRBJ2-5, with 7 bases fitting TRBD1. V lost 6 bases to trimming and J lost 2 bases; unmatched junction nucleotides: 9. The CDR3 consists of 15 residues. CDR1 MDHEN and CDR2 SYDVKM come from the germline V gene. The CDR3 reads CASSRTGVAQETQYF. The DNA of the CDR3 is TGTGCCAGCAGCCGGACAGGAGTAGCACAAGAGACCCAGTACTTC.

This chain uses TRBV19 with TRBJ1-6, with no clear D. CDR3 size: 15 residues. V was pared by 1 base and J by 8 bases, with 12 bases between. Germline CDR1 reads LNHDA; CDR2 reads SQIVND (reference sequence). The CDR3 sequence: CASSIAGELDSPLHF. The CDR3 DNA is TGTGCCAGTAGTATAGCCGGGGAATTGGATTCACCCCTCCACTTT.

The chain joins TRBV4-1 to TRBJ2-7; 11 nucleotides line up with TRBD2. V lost 2 bases, J lost 2 bases, and 8 bases stayed unmatched. This CDR3 is built from 17 residues. Germline lookup yields CDR1 MGHRA and CDR2 YSYEKL. The CDR3, as DNA: TGCGCCAGCAGCCAACTGCGGGCTAGCGGGGGGACCTACGAGCAGTACTTC. This codes for CASSQLRASGGTYEQYF.

The V and J genes are TRBV18 and TRBJ2-4, with 10 nucleotides matching TRBD1. From germline, CDR1 is KGHSH and CDR2 LQKENI. V dropped 3 bases and J dropped 4; count of bases not matched to a gene: 15. This CDR3 contains 19 residues. CDR3 sequence reads: CASSPAGTGVSGAKNIQYF. In DNA, the CDR3 is TGTGCCAGCTCACCCGCCGGGACAGGGGTGTCTGGCGCTAAAAACATTCAGTACTTC.

For this clone: Within the sample, other DNA sequences also encode this same CDR3. The chain combines TRBV5-1 with TRBJ1-1; D remains ambiguous. Germline CDR1 is SGHRS and CDR2 is YFSETQ. The CDR3 spans 14 residues. V lost 0 bases and J lost 1, with 7 bases in between. CDR3: CASSLAGGNTEAFF. DNA of the CDR3: TGCGCCAGCAGCTTGGCCGGAGGGAACACTGAAGCTTTCTTT.

The genes are TRBV24-1 and TRBJ2-7; D might be TRBD2 (6 bases). The ends were cut back, 8 bases at V and 3 bases at J, with 16 bases in the middle. This CDR3 has 14 amino acids. Germline CDR1 KGHDR, CDR2 SFDVKD. The CDR3 here is CATILTVGGYEQYF. The CDR3 coding sequence is TGTGCCACCATCCTAACAGTGGGGGGCTACGAGCAGTACTTC.

The DNA for the CDR3 is TGTGCCACGCGGGACAGAACTAATGAAAAACTGTTTTTT. Translated, it gives CATRDRTNEKLFF. The chain employs TRBV24-1 and TRBJ1-4, with 7 bases aligning to TRBD1. The germline V gene has CDR1 KGHDR and CDR2 SFDVKD. V trimming: 10 bases; J trimming: 1 base; junction bases outside the gene matches: 2. The CDR3 loop spans 13 amino acids.

The gene calls are TRBV7-9 and TRBJ2-3; 9 bases are shared with TRBD2. CDR3 length: 17 residues. In germline, CDR1 is SEHNR, CDR2 FQNEAQ (reference sequence). Trimming at V came to 3 bases and at J to 0 bases, leaving 7 bases not matched to a gene. Written as DNA, the CDR3 is TGTGCCAGCAGCTTTTGGGCGGGGGGGCCCAGCACAGATACGCAGTATTTT. It encodes CASSFWAGGPSTDTQYF. The full variable domain, completed using reference TRBV7-9 and TRBJ2-3, is DTGVSQNPRHKITKRGQNVTFRCDPISEHNRLYWYRQTLGQGPEFLTYFQNEAQLEKSRLLSDRFSAERPKGSFSTLEIQRTEQGDSAMYLCASSFWAGGPSTDTQYFGPGTRLTVL.

This chain uses TRBV19 with TRBJ2-7; possibly TRBD2 for D (5 bases). V dropped 6 bases and J dropped 2 bases, with 14 bases sitting between them. The CDR3 runs 14 residues. CDR1 is LNHDA and CDR2 is SQIVND in the germline V gene (reference sequence). The CDR3 DNA reads TGTGCCAGTAGCCCTCCGGACTTAACCTACGAGCAGTACTTC. Amino acid sequence: CASSPPDLTYEQYF.

J is TRBJ1-1 and V is TRBV5-1, with TRBD1 as a possible D gene (5 bases). V was trimmed by 6 bases and J by 1 base, leaving 10 bases between them. CDR1 is SGHRS and CDR2 is YFSETQ in the germline V gene. CDR3 length: 13 amino acids. CDR3 nucleotides: TGCGCCAGCAAAACGACAGCGAACACTGAAGCTTTCTTT. This sequence encodes CASKTTANTEAFF.

This clone was observed once. The chain combines TRBV11-2 with TRBJ1-6; 9 bases map to TRBD1. The V segment lost 4 bases and the J segment 9 bases; nucleotides outside the gene matches: 7. The CDR3 consists of 15 residues. The germline V gene encodes CDR1 SGHAT and CDR2 FQNNGV. Written as DNA, the CDR3 is TGTGCCAGCAGCTCCCGGGCGGACAGGGGTTCACCCCTCCACTTT. Its translation: CASSSRADRGSPLHF.

V and J are TRBV6-5 and TRBJ1-5; no clear D gene. The CDR3 sequence is 11 residues long. V was shortened by 8 bases and J by 10 bases, with 12 bases between the two germline ends. The germline gives CDR1 MNHEY, CDR2 SVGAGI. The CDR3 spells CASVDGGPQHF. The CDR3 region has the DNA TGTGCCAGCGTCGACGGCGGACCCCAGCATTTT.

The chain has TRBV6-9 and TRBJ1-1; TRBD1 aligns across 9 bases. This CDR3 is built from 15 residues. J gave up 4 bases and V 4 bases, and 7 bases lay outside the gene matches. The germline gives CDR1 MNHGY, CDR2 SVAAGI. As DNA, the CDR3 is TGTGCCAGCAGTTCTACCGGGACAGGGCTCACTGAAGCTTTCTTT. As protein: CASSSTGTGLTEAFF.

The chain joins TRBV25-1 to TRBJ2-5, with D maybe TRBD2 (7 bases). Germline-derived CDR1 and CDR2 are MGHDK and SYGVNS. Trimming pared 2 bases from V and 5 bases from J, leaving 12 bases between. This CDR3 spans 14 amino acids. The CDR3 reads CASSEEGGLETQYF. The CDR3, as DNA: TGTGCCAGCAGTGAAGAGGGGGGGCTGGAGACCCAGTACTTC.

The chain has TRBV9 and TRBJ2-7, with D possibly being TRBD1 (6 bases). The V gene lost 0 bases and the J gene lost 3 bases, with 16 bases spanning the gap. This CDR3 spans 16 amino acids. Germline assignment: CDR1 SGDLS and CDR2 YYNGEE. This chain's CDR3 is CASSVDSGTPLYEQYF. CDR3 sequence (DNA): TGTGCCAGCAGCGTAGATAGTGGGACACCTCTCTACGAGCAGTACTTC.

This clone was detected once. The chain employs TRBV28 and TRBJ1-1; a weak D match, TRBD1 (6 bases). The germline CDR1 and CDR2 sequences are MDHEN and SYDVKM. Trimming stripped 7 bases from V and 1 base from J, with 10 bases between. This CDR3 region has 13 residues. CDR3 sequence reads: CASNQDRNTEAFF. The CDR3 bases are TGTGCCAGCAACCAGGACAGGAACACTGAAGCTTTCTTT.

This rearrangement joins TRBV4-2 to TRBJ1-4; weak D call: TRBD1 (6 bases). Germline CDR1 is LGHNA and CDR2 is YNFKEQ. The ends were cut back, 3 bases at V and 2 bases at J, with 13 bases in the middle. The CDR3 is 16 residues long. The CDR3 protein is CASSHPDRKTNEKLFF. CDR3 coding DNA: TGTGCCAGCAGCCACCCCGACAGGAAGACTAATGAAAAACTGTTTTTT.

V gene TRBV4-1 combines with J gene TRBJ2-7, with 12 positions matching TRBD2. V shed 0 bases, J shed 1 base, and the junction held 7 bases outside the gene matches. The CDR3 totals 18 residues. Germline lookup yields CDR1 MGHRA and CDR2 YSYEKL. CDR3 amino acids: CASSQEGLAGYESYEQYF. The DNA of the CDR3 is TGCGCCAGCAGCCAAGAAGGACTAGCGGGGTACGAGTCCTACGAGCAGTACTTC.

The table lists this clone with a count of one. Other DNA sequences in this specimen translate into the identical CDR3. The chain recombines TRBV5-4 with TRBJ1-5; 8 bases match TRBD1. This CDR3 is built from 13 residues. Trimming at V came to 3 bases and at J to 7 bases, leaving 3 bases not matched to a gene. Germline CDR1 and CDR2: SGHNT and YYREEE (reference sequence). CDR3 bases: TGTGCCAGCAGCTCGGACAGGGACCAGCCCCAGCATTTT. It encodes CASSSDRDQPQHF.

V is TRBV20-1 and J is TRBJ2-2; 9 bases align to TRBD2. With V trimmed by 3 bases and J by 2 bases, 4 bases remained unmatched. Germline-derived CDR1 and CDR2 are DFQATT and SNEGSKA (reference sequence). The CDR3 contains 15 residues. The DNA for the CDR3 is TGCAGTGCTAGTGTAGCGGGGGCAAACACCGGGGAGCTGTTTTTT. This sequence encodes CSASVAGANTGELFF.